This T cell receptor beta chain emerged from a study of OX40 agonist ivuxolimab in advanced cancers. Study as a whole: Ivuxolimab is a fully human IgG2 antibody that activates OX40 (CD134).

Measured with immunoSEQ multiplex PCR; TCRdb has only the in-frame clones, and not every one. The data contain about 110,000 clones, approximately 90% of them singletons. The CDR3 sequence is 14 residues long. V lost 4 bases, J lost 5 bases, and 15 bases lay in between. Per the germline V gene, CDR1 is SGHKS and CDR2 is YYEKEE (reference sequence). J is TRBJ1-1 and V is TRBV5-5, with a weak D call TRBD1 (5 bases). The source was CD4+ or CD8+ T cells sorted from blood, collected in a trial of the OX40 agonist ivuxolimab. This TCR came from an adult with an advanced solid tumor such as melanoma, head and neck, liver or kidney cancer. CDR3 loop: CASSGGWTGTEAFF. CDR3 bases: TGTGCCAGCAGCGGGGGTTGGACCGGGACTGAAGCTTTCTTT.